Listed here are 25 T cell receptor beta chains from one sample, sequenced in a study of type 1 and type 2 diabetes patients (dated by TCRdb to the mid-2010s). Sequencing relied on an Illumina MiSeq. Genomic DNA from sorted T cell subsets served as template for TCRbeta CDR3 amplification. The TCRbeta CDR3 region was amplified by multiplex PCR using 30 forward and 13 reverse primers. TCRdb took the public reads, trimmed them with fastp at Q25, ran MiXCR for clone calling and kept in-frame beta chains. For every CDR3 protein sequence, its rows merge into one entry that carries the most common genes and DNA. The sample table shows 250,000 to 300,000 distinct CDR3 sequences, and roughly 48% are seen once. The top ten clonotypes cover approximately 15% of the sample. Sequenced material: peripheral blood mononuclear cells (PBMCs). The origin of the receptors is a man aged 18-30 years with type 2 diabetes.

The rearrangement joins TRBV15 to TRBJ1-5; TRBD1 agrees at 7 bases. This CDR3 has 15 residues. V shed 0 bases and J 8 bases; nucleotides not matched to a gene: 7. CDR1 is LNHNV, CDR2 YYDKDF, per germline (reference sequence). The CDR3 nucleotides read TGTGCCACCAGCAGAGATTCAGGGGGAGCGGAGCCCCAGCATTTT. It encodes CATSRDSGGAEPQHF. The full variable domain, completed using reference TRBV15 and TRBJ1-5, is DAMVIQNPRYQVTQFGKPVTLSCSQTLNHNVMYWYQQKSSQAPKLLFHYYDKDFNNEADTPDNFQSRRPNTSFCFLDIRSPGLGDTAMYLCATSRDSGGAEPQHFGDGTRLSIL.

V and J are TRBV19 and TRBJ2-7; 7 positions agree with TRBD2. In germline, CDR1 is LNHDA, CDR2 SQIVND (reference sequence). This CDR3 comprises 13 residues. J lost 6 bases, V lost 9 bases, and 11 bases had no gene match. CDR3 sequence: CASASGGMGEQYF. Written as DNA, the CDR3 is TGTGCCAGCGCATCGGGAGGAATGGGCGAGCAGTACTTC. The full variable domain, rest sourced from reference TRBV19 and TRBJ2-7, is DGGITQSPKYLFRKEGQNVTLSCEQNLNHDAMYWYRQDPGQGLRLIYYSQIVNDFQKGDIAEGYSVSREKKESFPLTVTSAQKNPTAFYLCASASGGMGEQYFGPGTRLTVT.

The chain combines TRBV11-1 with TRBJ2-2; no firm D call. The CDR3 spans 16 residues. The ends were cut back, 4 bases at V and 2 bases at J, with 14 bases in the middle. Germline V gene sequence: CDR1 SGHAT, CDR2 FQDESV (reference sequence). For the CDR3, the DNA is TGTGCCAGCAGCTACTCCCGGTGGATAAACACCGGGGAGCTGTTTTTT. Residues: CASSYSRWINTGELFF.

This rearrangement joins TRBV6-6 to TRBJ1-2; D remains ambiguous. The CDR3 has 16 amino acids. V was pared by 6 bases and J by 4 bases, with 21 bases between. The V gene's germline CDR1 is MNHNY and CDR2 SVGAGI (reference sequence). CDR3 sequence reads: CASREFFSLGGYGYTF. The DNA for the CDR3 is TGTGCCAGCAGGGAGTTTTTTTCATTAGGCGGCTATGGCTACACCTTC.

The CDR3 protein is CASTIQEPSYEQYF. The CDR3 region has the DNA TGTGCCAGCACTATACAGGAACCCTCCTACGAGCAGTACTTC. The chain joins TRBV6-6 to TRBJ2-7; TRBD1 is a possible D gene (5 bases). The V gene lost 7 bases and the J gene lost 0 bases, with 13 bases spanning the gap. The germline V gene has CDR1 MNHNY and CDR2 SVGAGI (reference sequence). The CDR3 covers 14 residues.

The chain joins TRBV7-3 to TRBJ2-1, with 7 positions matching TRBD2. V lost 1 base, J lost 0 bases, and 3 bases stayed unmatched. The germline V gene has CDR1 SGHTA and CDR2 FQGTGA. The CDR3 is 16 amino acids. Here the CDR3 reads CASSLSTGGSYNEQFF. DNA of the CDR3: TGTGCCAGCAGCTTAAGTACGGGAGGCTCCTACAATGAGCAGTTCTTC.

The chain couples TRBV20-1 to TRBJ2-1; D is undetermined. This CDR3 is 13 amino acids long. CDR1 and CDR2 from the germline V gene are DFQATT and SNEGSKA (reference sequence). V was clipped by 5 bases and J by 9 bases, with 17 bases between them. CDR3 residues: CSASSALTGEQFF. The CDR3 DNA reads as TGCAGTGCTTCAAGCGCCCTGACGGGTGAGCAGTTCTTC.

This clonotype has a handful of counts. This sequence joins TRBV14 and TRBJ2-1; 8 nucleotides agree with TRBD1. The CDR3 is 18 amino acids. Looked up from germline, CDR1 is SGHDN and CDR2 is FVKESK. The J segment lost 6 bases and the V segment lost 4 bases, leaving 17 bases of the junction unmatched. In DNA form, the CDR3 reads TGTGCCAGCAGCCTCAGCTTTCCCGACAGGGGAGCGGGCAATGAGCAGTTCTTC. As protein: CASSLSFPDRGAGNEQFF.

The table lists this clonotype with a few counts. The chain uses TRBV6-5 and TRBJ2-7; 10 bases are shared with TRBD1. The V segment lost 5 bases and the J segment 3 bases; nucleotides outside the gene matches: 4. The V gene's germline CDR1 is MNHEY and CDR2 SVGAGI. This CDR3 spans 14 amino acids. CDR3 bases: TGTGCCAGCAGTCGACAGGGGGCTAACTACGAGCAGTACTTC. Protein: CASSRQGANYEQYF.

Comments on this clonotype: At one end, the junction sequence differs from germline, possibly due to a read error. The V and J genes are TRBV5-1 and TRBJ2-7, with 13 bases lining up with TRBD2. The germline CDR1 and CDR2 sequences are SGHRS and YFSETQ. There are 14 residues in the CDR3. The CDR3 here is CACSSGTSGDEQYF. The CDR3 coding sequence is TGCGCCTGCAGCTCCGGGACTAGCGGGGACGAGCAGTACTTC.

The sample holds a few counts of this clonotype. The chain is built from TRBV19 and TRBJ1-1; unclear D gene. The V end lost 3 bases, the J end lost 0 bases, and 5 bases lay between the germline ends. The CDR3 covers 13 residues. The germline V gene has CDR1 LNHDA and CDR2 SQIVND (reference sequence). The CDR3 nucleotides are TGTGCCAGTAGTATGGATTTGAACACTGAAGCTTTCTTT. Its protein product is CASSMDLNTEAFF.

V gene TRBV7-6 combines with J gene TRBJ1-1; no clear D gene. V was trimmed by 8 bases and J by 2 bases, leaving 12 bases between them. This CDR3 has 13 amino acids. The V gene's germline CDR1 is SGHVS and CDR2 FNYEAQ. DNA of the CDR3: TGTGCCAGCGCCCGAGAGGACAACACTGAAGCTTTCTTT. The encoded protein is CASAREDNTEAFF. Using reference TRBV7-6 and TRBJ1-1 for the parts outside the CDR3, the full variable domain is GAGVSQSPRYKVTKRGQDVALRCDPISGHVSLYWYRQALGQGPEFLTYFNYEAQQDKSGLPNDRFSAERPEGSISTLTIQRTEQRDSAMYRCASAREDNTEAFFGQGTRLTVV.

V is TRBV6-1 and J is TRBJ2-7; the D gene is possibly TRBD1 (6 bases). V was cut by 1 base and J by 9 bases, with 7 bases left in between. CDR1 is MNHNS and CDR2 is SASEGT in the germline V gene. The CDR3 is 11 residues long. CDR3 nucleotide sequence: TGTGCCAGCAGTGAAGGAGGGGGGCAGTACTTC. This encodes CASSEGGGQYF.

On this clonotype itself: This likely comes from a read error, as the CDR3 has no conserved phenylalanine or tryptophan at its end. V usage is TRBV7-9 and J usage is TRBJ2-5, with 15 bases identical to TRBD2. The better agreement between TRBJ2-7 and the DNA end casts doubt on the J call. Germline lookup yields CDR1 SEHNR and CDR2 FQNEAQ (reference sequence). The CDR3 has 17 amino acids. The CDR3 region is CASSSPGTSGGLYEQYS. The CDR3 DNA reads TGTGCCAGCAGCTCGCCCGGGACTAGCGGGGGGCTCTACGAGCAGTACTCC.

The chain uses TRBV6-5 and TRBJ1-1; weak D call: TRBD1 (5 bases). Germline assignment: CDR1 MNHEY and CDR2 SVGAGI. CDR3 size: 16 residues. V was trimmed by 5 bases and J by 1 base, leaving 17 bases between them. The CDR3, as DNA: TGTGCCAGCAGTGTGCCTCCCGGGACGGGGAACACTGAAGCTTTCTTT. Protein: CASSVPPGTGNTEAFF.

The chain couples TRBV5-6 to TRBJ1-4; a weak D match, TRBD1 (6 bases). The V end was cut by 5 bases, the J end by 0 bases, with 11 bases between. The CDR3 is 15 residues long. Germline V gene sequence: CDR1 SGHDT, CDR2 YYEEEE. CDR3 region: CASSTGSATNEKLFF. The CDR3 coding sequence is TGTGCCAGCAGTACAGGGTCGGCAACTAATGAAAAACTGTTTTTT.

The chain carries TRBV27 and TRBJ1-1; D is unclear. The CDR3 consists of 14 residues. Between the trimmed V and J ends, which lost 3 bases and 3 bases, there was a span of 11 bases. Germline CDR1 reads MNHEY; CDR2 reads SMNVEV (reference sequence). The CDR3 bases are TGTGCCAGCAGTTTGCAACACGGGTACACTGAAGCTTTCTTT. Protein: CASSLQHGYTEAFF.

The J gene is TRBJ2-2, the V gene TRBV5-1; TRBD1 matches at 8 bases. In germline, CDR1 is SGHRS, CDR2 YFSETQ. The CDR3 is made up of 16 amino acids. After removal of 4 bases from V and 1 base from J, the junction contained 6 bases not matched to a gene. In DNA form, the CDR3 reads TGCGCCAGCAGCATGAGAGGACAGGGGAACACCGGGGAGCTGTTTTTT. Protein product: CASSMRGQGNTGELFF.

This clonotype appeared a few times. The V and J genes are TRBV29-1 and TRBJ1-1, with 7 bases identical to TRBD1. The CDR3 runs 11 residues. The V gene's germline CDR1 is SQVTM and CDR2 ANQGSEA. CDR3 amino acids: CVTGTVTEAFF. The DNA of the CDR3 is TGCGTTACCGGGACAGTCACTGAAGCTTTCTTT. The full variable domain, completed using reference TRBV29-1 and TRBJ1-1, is SAVISQKPSRDICQRGTSLTIQCQVDSQVTMMFWYRQQPGQSLTLIATANQGSEATYESGFVIDKFPISRPNLTFSTLTVSNMSPEDSSIYLCVTGTVTEAFFGQGTRLTVV.

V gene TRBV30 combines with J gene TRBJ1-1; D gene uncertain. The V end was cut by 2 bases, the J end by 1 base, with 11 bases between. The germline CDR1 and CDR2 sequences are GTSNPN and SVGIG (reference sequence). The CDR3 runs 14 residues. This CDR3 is CAWSIGRGNTEAFF. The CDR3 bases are TGTGCCTGGAGTATTGGACGGGGGAACACTGAAGCTTTCTTT.

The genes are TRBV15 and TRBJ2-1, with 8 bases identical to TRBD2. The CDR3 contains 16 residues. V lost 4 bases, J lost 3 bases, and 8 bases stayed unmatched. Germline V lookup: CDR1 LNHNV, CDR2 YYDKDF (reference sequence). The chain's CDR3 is CATSTHSGIGYNEQFF. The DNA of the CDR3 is TGTGCCACCAGCACCCATAGCGGGATCGGCTACAATGAGCAGTTCTTC.

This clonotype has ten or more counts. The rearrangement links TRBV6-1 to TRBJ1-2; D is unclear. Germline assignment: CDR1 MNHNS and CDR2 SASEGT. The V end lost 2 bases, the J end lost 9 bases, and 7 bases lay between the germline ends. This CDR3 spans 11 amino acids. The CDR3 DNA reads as TGTGCCAGCAGTGAAATAGGGCGCTACACCTTC. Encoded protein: CASSEIGRYTF.

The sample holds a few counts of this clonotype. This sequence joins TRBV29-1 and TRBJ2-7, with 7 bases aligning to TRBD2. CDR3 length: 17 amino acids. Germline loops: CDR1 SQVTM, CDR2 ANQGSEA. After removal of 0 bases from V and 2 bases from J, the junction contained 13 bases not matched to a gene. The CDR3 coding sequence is TGCAGCGTTGAAGATAGGGAGGGTACGGGCCGCCCCTACGAGCAGTACTTC. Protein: CSVEDREGTGRPYEQYF.

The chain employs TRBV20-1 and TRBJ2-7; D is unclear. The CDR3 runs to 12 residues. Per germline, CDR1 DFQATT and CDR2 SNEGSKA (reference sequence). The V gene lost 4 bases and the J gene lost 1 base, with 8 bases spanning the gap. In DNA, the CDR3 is TGCAGTGCTATCGACGCTTCCTACGAGCAGTACTTC. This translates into CSAIDASYEQYF.

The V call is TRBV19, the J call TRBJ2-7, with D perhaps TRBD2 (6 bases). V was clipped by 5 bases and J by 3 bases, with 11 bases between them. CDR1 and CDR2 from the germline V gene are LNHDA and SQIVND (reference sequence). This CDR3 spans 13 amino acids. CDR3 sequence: CASSSLGGYEQYF. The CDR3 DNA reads TGTGCCAGTAGTTCACTGGGGGGCTACGAGCAGTACTTC.